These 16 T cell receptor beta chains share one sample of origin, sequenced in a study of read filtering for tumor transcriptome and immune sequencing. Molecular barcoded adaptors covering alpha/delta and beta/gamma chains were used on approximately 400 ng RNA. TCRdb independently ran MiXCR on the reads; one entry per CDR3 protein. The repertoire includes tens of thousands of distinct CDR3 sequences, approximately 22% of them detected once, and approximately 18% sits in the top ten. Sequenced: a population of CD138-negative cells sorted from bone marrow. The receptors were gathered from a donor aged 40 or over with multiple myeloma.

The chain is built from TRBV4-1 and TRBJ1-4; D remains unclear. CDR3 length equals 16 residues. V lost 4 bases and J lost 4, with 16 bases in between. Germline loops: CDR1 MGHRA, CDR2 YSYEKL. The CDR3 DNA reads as TGCGCCAGCAGCCCAGAAGTAGGTCAGCTTAATGAAAAACTGTTTTTT. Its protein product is CASSPEVGQLNEKLFF.

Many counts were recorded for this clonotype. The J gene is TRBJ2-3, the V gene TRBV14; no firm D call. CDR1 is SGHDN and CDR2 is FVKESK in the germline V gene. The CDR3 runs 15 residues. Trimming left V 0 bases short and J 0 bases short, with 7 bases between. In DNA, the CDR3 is TGTGCCAGCAGCCAAGAAAGACTTAGCACAGATACGCAGTATTTT. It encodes CASSQERLSTDTQYF. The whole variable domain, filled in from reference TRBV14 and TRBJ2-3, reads EAGVTQFPSHSVIEKGQTVTLRCDPISGHDNLYWYRRVMGKEIKFLLHFVKESKQDESGMPNNRFLAERTGGTYSTLKVQPAELEDSGVYFCASSQERLSTDTQYFGPGTRLTVL.

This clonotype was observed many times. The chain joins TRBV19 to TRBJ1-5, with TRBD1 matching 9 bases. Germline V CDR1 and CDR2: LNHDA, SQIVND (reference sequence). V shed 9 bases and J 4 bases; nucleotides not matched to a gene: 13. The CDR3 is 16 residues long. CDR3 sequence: CASKDRDRDRNQPQHF. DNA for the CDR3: TGTGCCAGCAAGGACCGGGACAGGGACCGTAATCAGCCCCAGCATTTT.

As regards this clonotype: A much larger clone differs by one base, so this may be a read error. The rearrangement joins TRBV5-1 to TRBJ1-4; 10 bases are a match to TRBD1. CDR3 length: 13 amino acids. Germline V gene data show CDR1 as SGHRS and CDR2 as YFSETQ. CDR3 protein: CASSSGTGEILFF. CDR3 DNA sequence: TGCGCCAGCAGCTCTGGGACAGGGGAAATACTGTTTTTT.

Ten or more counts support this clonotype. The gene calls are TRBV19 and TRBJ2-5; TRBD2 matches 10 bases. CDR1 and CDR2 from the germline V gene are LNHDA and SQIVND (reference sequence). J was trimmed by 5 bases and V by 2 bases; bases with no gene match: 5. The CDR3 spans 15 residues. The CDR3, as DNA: TGTGCCAGTAGTATACTAGCGGGGGTGGTGGAGACCCAGTACTTC. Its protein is CASSILAGVVETQYF.

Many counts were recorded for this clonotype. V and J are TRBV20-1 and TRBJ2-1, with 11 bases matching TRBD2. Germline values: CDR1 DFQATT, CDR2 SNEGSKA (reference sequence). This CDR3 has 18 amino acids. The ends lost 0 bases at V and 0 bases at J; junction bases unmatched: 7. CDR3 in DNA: TGCAGTGCTAGAGATGGGAATAGCGGGAGGGCCTCCTACAATGAGCAGTTCTTC. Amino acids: CSARDGNSGRASYNEQFF.

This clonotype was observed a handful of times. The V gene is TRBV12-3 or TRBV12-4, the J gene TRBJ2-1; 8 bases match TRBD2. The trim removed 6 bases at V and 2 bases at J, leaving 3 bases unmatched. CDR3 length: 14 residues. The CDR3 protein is CASRLAETYNEQFF. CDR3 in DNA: TGTGCCAGCAGACTAGCGGAGACCTACAATGAGCAGTTCTTC.

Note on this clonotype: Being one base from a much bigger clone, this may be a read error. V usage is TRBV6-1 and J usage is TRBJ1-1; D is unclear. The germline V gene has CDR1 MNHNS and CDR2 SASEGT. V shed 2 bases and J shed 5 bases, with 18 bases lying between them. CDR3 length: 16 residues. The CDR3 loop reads CASSESPTLQKTEAFF. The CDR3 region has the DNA TGTGCCAGCAGTGAAAGCCCGACCTTACAGAAAACTGAAGCTTTCTTT.

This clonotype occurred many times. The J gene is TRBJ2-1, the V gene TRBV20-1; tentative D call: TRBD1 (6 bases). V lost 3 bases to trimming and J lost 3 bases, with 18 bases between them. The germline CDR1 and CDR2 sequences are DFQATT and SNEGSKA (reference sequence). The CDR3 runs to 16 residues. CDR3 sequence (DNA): TGCAGTGCTAGCCCAGTGGGACAAGGGATCTACAATGAGCAGTTCTTC. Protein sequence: CSASPVGQGIYNEQFF.

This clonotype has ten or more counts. CDR3 bases: TGTGCCTGGGTGCACTCCTACGAGCAGTACTTC. This codes for CAWVHSYEQYF. V usage is TRBV30 and J usage is TRBJ2-7; D not certain. The ends were cut back, 5 bases at V and 0 bases at J, with 5 bases in the middle. CDR3 length equals 11 residues. Germline V gene sequence: CDR1 GTSNPN, CDR2 SVGIG (reference sequence).

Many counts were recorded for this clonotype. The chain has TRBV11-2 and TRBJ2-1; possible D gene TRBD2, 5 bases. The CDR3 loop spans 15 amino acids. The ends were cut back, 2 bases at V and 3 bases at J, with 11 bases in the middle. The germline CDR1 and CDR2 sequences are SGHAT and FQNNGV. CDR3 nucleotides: TGTGCCAGCAGCTTAATCGAGGGTAACTACAATGAGCAGTTCTTC. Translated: CASSLIEGNYNEQFF.

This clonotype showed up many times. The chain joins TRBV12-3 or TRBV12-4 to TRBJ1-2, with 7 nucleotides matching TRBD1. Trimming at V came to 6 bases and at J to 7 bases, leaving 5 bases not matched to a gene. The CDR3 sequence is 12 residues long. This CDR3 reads CASRSTGLGYTF. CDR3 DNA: TGTGCCAGCAGGTCGACAGGGCTTGGCTACACCTTC.

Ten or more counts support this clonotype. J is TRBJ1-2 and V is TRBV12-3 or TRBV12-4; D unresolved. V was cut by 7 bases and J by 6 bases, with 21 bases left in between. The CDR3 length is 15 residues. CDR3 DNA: TGTGCCAGCACCTCGAGAGGGTTTGAATCTGATGGCTACACCTTC. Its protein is CASTSRGFESDGYTF.

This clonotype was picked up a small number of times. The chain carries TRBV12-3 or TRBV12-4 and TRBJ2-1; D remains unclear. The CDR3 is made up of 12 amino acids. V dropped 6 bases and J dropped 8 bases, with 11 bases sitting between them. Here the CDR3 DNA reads TGTGCCAGCAGCTCCGCGAGCGATGAGCAGTTCTTC. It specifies CASSSASDEQFF.

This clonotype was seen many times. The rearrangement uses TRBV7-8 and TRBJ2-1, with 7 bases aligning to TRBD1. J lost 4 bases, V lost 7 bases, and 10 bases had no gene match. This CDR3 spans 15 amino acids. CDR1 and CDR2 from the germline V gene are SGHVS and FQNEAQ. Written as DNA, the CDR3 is TGTGCCAGCATGCAGGGGGTAGAGGGATACAATGAGCAGTTCTTC. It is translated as CASMQGVEGYNEQFF.

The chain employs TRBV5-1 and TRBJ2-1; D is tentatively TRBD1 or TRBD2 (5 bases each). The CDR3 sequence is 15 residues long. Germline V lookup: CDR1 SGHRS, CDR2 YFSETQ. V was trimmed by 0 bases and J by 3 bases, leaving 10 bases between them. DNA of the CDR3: TGCGCCAGCAGCTTGGCCAGGGACCACTACAATGAGCAGTTCTTC. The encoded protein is CASSLARDHYNEQFF.